The present entry profiles one T cell receptor (beta chain) with its context. Its antigen is as yet unknown. The length of the CDR3 is 16 residues. Germline V gene data show CDR1 as LGHNT and CDR2 as FRNRAP. V was cut by 2 bases and J by 2 bases, with 14 bases left in between. Sequencing used immunoSEQ multiplex PCR; TCRdb keeps in-frame clones, though not all of them. The data contain 150,000 to 200,000 clones, roughly 92% of them singletons. The data belong to a study of T cell responses to AZD1222 COVID-19 vaccine. Study-wide results and caveats: Researchers report vaccine-associated CD4 TCRs spanning spike, with dominance at 160-218 and 743-854. The reported proportion of spike-specific TCRs targeting unmutated variant regions was nearly half.

Timing groups of about 4 and about 12 weeks for second doses were pooled. Sequenced here: peripheral blood, sampled 28 days after the second AZD1222 dose. The TCR was taken from an adult who received the AZD1222 COVID-19 vaccine. V gene TRBV12-5 combines with J gene TRBJ2-3; D perhaps matches TRBD1 (6 bases). CDR3 sequence: CASGLSTGIPTDTQYF. The CDR3 DNA is TGTGCTAGTGGTTTGTCTACAGGGATTCCCACAGATACGCAGTATTTT.